This TCR beta chain appears in the sequencing data of a study of technical replicates of blood from a few donors. In germline, CDR1 is MNHNY, CDR2 SVGAGI (reference sequence). The CDR3 extends over 14 amino acids. The V end lost 7 bases, the J end lost 7 bases, and 16 bases lay between the germline ends. This clone was seen just once. The repertoire was sequenced with immunoSEQ multiplex PCR; TCRdb's copy has only in-frame clones and lacks some. The sample lists about 71,000 clones, more than 75% occurring once. This TCR derives from a human donor in good health. Some clones in this sample may be carry-over from other donors' samples. Sequenced material: PBMCs. The rearrangement links TRBV6-6 to TRBJ2-2; TRBD2 might be the D (6 bases). The CDR3 region is CASKSGLLRGELFF. CDR3 sequence (DNA): TGTGCCAGCAAAAGCGGACTACTGCGCGGGGAGCTGTTTTTT.